This is a list of T cell receptor beta chains from one sample in a study of blood T cell repertoires in COVID-19. Produced via immunoSEQ multiplex PCR; TCRdb's table is partial and in-frame only. The sample shows 150,000 to 200,000 clones, 88% of them seen only once. What was sequenced was PBMCs or T cells enriched from blood (not recorded which). The source of these receptors is a woman in her forties or fifties who had recovered from COVID-19. Both conserved end residues are part of each CDR3. The order of the fields is clone size, J gene, V gene, CDR3 length, D gene, CDR3 DNA, CDR3 protein. D genes are given only for firm matches. A row's size may be missing; if present it is once, few, many or a size class.

NA TRBJ1-3 TRBV7-9 17 NA TGTGCCAGCAGCTCCAGCCCCGGGGGGGTCTCTGGAAACACCATATATTTT CASSSSPGGVSGNTIYF
NA TRBJ1-1 TRBV18 14 NA TGTGCCAGCTCACTTACAGGGTCGGACACTGAAGCTTTCTTT CASSLTGSDTEAFF
NA TRBJ2-2 TRBV2 15 NA TGTGCCAGCAAATTCCAGGGCGCGAACACCGGGGAGCTGTTTTTT CASKFQGANTGELFF
NA TRBJ2-3 TRBV6-5 14 TRBD2 TGTGCCAGCAAGCTAGCGGGTGGGACGGATACGCAGTATTTT CASKLAGGTDTQYF
NA TRBJ1-1 TRBV27 14 NA TGTGCCAGCAGTCCCCGACAGCTTAACACTGAAGCTTTCTTT CASSPRQLNTEAFF
NA TRBJ2-2 TRBV3-1/TRBV3-2 14 NA TGTGCCAGCAGCCAAGCGGGTCAGATCGGGGAGCTGTTTTTT CASSQAGQIGELFF
once TRBJ1-2 TRBV6-5 15 TRBD1 TGTGCCAGCTCCAAAGGGGGCAGGGAAGGGTATGGCTACACCTTC CASSKGGREGYGYTF
NA TRBJ2-3 TRBV6-4 13 NA TGTGCCAGCAGTGGTAAGCCGGCAGATACGCAGTATTTT CASSGKPADTQYF
NA TRBJ1-1 TRBV9 16 NA TGTGCCAGCAGCGTAGGTTCAGGGGCCCGGGACACTGAAGCTTTCTTT CASSVGSGARDTEAFF
NA TRBJ1-2 TRBV30 15 TRBD1 TGTGCCTGGATCAGGGACAGGGGGTCCCTCGGTGGCTACACCTTC CAWIRDRGSLGGYTF
NA TRBJ2-7 TRBV30 13 NA TGTGCTTGGGGGCGGACACTAAACTACGAGCAGTACTTC CAWGRTLNYEQYF
NA TRBJ2-5 TRBV5-8 15 TRBD1 TGTGCCAGCAGCTTGGGACAGGGGAGTCAAGAGACCCAGTACTTC CASSLGQGSQETQYF
NA TRBJ2-1 TRBV5-8 18 NA TGTGCCAGCAGCTTTCGGACTTCCTGGGTTACTTCCTACAATGAGCAGTTCTTC CASSFRTSWVTSYNEQFF
NA TRBJ2-2 TRBV5-1 17 TRBD2 TGCGCCAGCAGCTTGGGGACTAGCGGGAGGAACACCGGGGAGCTGTTTTTT CASSLGTSGRNTGELFF
NA TRBJ2-2 TRBV27 18 TRBD1 TGTGCCAGCACCGAACTTCTCCCGGGACAGGGGAACACCGGGGAGCTGTTTTTT CASTELLPGQGNTGELFF
NA TRBJ1-2 TRBV7-6 13 NA TGTGCCAGCAGCTTAGACAGGGTGGAGGGCTACACCTTC CASSLDRVEGYTF
NA TRBJ1-2 TRBV5-6 14 NA TGTGCCAGCAGCACAACGGGGGGAAGAGATGGCTACACCTTC CASSTTGGRDGYTF
NA TRBJ1-5 TRBV7-8 17 NA TGTGCCAGCAGCTCCCGGTTCGGGGAAGATGAGAATCAGCCCCAGCATTTT CASSSRFGEDENQPQHF
NA TRBJ1-2 TRBV3-1/TRBV3-2 15 TRBD1 TGTGCCAGCAGCCCTGGGACAGGGTTCGCCTATGGCTACACCTTC CASSPGTGFAYGYTF
NA TRBJ1-2 TRBV7-9 14 TRBD1 TGTGCCAGCAGCCTCGGGACAGGGGACTATGGCTACACCTTC CASSLGTGDYGYTF
NA TRBJ2-5 TRBV7-6 17 NA TGTGCCAGCAGCCCAACCCCTGCTGCTCTGGGGGCAGAGACCCAGTACTTC CASSPTPAALGAETQYF
once TRBJ2-2 TRBV21-1 19 NA TGTGCCAGCAGCAAAGCGCAGCAAACGAGCAGCGCGAACACCGGGGAGCTGTTTTTT CASSKAQQTSSANTGELFF
NA TRBJ1-4 TRBV18 15 NA TGTGCCAGCTCACCCTCTAGGGGTTGGGATGAAAAACTGTTTTTT CASSPSRGWDEKLFF
NA TRBJ2-7 TRBV11-1 15 NA TGTGCCAGCAGCATGGGAGGAAGCAGGTTTAACGAGCAGTACTTC CASSMGGSRFNEQYF
NA TRBJ1-3 TRBV6-5 14 NA TGTGCCAGCAGGAGCCTACGAGGGTGGGACACCATATATTTT CASRSLRGWDTIYF
NA TRBJ1-5 TRBV12-3/TRBV12-4 13 NA TGTGCCAGCAATCAGGGAAGAGGTCAGCCCCAGCATTTT CASNQGRGQPQHF
NA TRBJ1-4 TRBV6-5 14 NA TGTGCCAGCAGCAAACCAGGGGTGAATGAAAAACTGTTTTTT CASSKPGVNEKLFF
NA TRBJ2-1 TRBV5-1 18 NA TGCGCCAGCAGCTTGAGGCTTTCCTTAGCTAGTTCCTACAATGAGCAGTTCTTC CASSLRLSLASSYNEQFF
NA TRBJ2-7 TRBV6-6 14 TRBD2 TGTGCCAGCGATAACGGGGGGAATGCTTTTGAGCAGTACTTC CASDNGGNAFEQYF
NA TRBJ2-3 TRBV4-2 18 TRBD2 TGTGCCAGCAGCCAAGGGCGGAGCGGGGGCCTCCTCGCAGATACGCAGTATTTT CASSQGRSGGLLADTQYF
NA TRBJ1-5 TRBV24-1 15 TRBD1 TGTGCCACCAGTGACCGTACAGGGGGTAGTCAGCCCCAGCATTTT CATSDRTGGSQPQHF
NA TRBJ1-5 TRBV27 14 NA TGTGCCAGCAGTACCCAGACAGGCTCATGGCCCCAGCATTTT CASSTQTGSWPQHF
once TRBJ2-5 TRBV19 15 NA TGTGCCAGTAGGGGGTATGCGGGGGCGCAAGAGACCCAGTACTTC CASRGYAGAQETQYF
NA TRBJ2-7 TRBV27 14 NA TGTGCCAGCAGTTTCTCGGGGGTTTGGGACGAGCAGTACTTC CASSFSGVWDEQYF
NA TRBJ1-5 TRBV5-3 14 NA TGTGCCAGAAGGACGGACATTAGCAATCAGCCCCAGCATTTT CARRTDISNQPQHF
NA TRBJ1-2 TRBV9 15 NA TGTGCCAGCAGCGTAGGAATGGGGCAGGGGTATGGCTACACCTTC CASSVGMGQGYGYTF
once TRBJ1-3 TRBV19 15 NA TGTGCCAGTAGTATCCCTCGAGGGCTCGGAAACACCATATATTTT CASSIPRGLGNTIYF
NA TRBJ2-7 TRBV11-2 14 NA TGTGCCAGCAGCCCAGATAGACACCCCTACGAGCAGTACTTC CASSPDRHPYEQYF
NA TRBJ1-4 TRBV5-1 15 NA TGCGCCAGCAGCTTGACAGGGCTAGGTAATGAAAAACTGTTTTTT CASSLTGLGNEKLFF
NA TRBJ2-7 TRBV19 17 TRBD2 TGTGCCAGTAGTATAGGTGGGGGACTAGCGGGGGACTACGAGCAGTACTTC CASSIGGGLAGDYEQYF
NA TRBJ2-3 TRBV7-2 14 TRBD2 TGTGCCAGCAGCCGGGGGGGCCCAACAGATACGCAGTATTTT CASSRGGPTDTQYF
NA TRBJ2-7 TRBV19 16 TRBD1 TGTGCCAGTAGTCCCGGGACAGGGGGCCCAACCTACGAGCAGTACTTC CASSPGTGGPTYEQYF
NA TRBJ1-4 TRBV7-2 15 NA TGTGCCAGCAGCCCTCAGGGAAGCACTAATGAAAAACTGTTTTTT CASSPQGSTNEKLFF
NA TRBJ2-5 TRBV19 15 TRBD2 TGTGCCAGTAACGATAGGCGGGGGGCCGCTGAGACCCAGTACTTC CASNDRRGAAETQYF
NA TRBJ2-1 TRBV7-9 15 TRBD1 TGTGCCAGCAGCCGTACAGGGGGCGAAGTAAATGAGCAGTTCTTC CASSRTGGEVNEQFF
NA TRBJ1-1 TRBV7-2 15 NA TGTGCCAGCAGCTTAGATGGCCAGGAGAACACTGAAGCTTTCTTT CASSLDGQENTEAFF
once TRBJ2-7 TRBV19 14 TRBD1 TGTGCCAGTAGTAAGACAGGGGGGCTCGACGAGCAGTACTTC CASSKTGGLDEQYF
NA TRBJ2-7 TRBV4-2 15 NA TGTGCCAGCAGCCAAGAGGGCGGGGCCCTCTACGAGCAGTACTTC CASSQEGGALYEQYF
NA TRBJ2-5 TRBV18 15 NA TGTGCCAGCTCACCACCAGGGTCGGGGCAAGAGACCCAGTACTTC CASSPPGSGQETQYF
NA TRBJ1-1 TRBV25-1 14 NA TGTGCCAGCAGTGAATATCCCGGGACACCTGGGGCTTTCTTT CASSEYPGTPGAFF
NA TRBJ2-7 TRBV27 13 NA TGTGCCAGCGGGCGGCAGGGTGGGTACGAGCAGTACTTC CASGRQGGYEQYF
NA TRBJ1-2 TRBV7-9 14 TRBD1 TGTGCCAGCAGCCCGGGACAGGGGGTGTATGGCTACACCTTC CASSPGQGVYGYTF
NA TRBJ2-5 TRBV5-4 13 NA TGTGCCAGCAGCCGATGGCCTCAAGAGACCCAGTACTTC CASSRWPQETQYF
NA TRBJ1-1 TRBV6-2/TRBV6-3 14 TRBD1 TGTGCCAGCATTTACAGGGGCACGGGCACTGAAGCTTTCTTT CASIYRGTGTEAFF
NA TRBJ1-5 TRBV19 16 NA TGTGCCAGTACCGAAAGGGGACAAGTCCCAAATCAGCCCCAGCATTTT CASTERGQVPNQPQHF
NA TRBJ1-1 TRBV19 15 NA TGTGCCAGTAGTATACCGGGAGGGGTGCGCACTGAAGCTTTCTTT CASSIPGGVRTEAFF
NA TRBJ1-5 TRBV7-2 19 NA TGTGCCAGCAGCTTAGGGTTGTCCAGGGGAGTATTGAGCAATCAGCCCCAGCATTTT CASSLGLSRGVLSNQPQHF
once TRBJ1-5 TRBV10-3 13 NA TGTGCCATCAGTGATCAGGGAAATCAGCCCCAGCATTTT CAISDQGNQPQHF